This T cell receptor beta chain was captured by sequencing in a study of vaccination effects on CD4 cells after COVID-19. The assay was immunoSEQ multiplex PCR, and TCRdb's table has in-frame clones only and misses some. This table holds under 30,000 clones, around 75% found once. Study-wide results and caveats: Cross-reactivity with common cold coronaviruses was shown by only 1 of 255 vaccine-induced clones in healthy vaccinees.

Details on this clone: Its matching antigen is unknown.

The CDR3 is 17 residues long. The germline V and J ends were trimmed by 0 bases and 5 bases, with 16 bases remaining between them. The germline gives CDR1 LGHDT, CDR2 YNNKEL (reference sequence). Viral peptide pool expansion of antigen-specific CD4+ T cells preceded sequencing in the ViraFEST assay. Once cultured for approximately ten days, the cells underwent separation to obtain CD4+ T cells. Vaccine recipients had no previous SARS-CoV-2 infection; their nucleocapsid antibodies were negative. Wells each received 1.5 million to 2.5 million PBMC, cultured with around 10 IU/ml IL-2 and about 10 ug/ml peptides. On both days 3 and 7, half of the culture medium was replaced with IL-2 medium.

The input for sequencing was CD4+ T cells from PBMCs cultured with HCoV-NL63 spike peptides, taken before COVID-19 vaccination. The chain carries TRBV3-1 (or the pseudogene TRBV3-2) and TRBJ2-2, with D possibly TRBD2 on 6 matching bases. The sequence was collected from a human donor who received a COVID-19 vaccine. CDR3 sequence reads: CASSQEWRAGWTGELFF. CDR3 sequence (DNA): TGTGCCAGCAGCCAAGAATGGCGGGCGGGGTGGACCGGGGAGCTGTTTTTT.